The entry below gives a single T cell receptor (beta chain) sequence along with its context. The study drew participants aged 18 to 89 years from around 24 US areas. The data stem from a study of blood T cell repertoires in COVID-19. Study information: There were acute and convalescent COVID-19 samples, and they came from the United States, Italy and Spain.

The CDR3 consists of 16 residues. CDR1 is PRHDT and CDR2 is FYEKMQ in the germline V gene (reference sequence). The V end was cut by 5 bases, the J end by 3 bases, with 20 bases between. The protocol was immunoSEQ multiplex PCR, while the TCRdb copy is restricted to in-frame clones and leaves out a portion. The repertoire holds nearly 400,000 clones, with just under 90% as singletons. The chain recombines TRBV13 with TRBJ2-7; D perhaps matches TRBD2 (6 bases). The sequence derives from a woman aged 25 to 45 who had recovered from COVID-19. Sequenced sample: PBMCs or T cells enriched from blood (not recorded which). The CDR3 region is CASSTTRRAFVYEQYF. The DNA of the CDR3 is TGTGCCAGCAGCACGACGCGGAGGGCCTTTGTCTACGAGCAGTACTTC.